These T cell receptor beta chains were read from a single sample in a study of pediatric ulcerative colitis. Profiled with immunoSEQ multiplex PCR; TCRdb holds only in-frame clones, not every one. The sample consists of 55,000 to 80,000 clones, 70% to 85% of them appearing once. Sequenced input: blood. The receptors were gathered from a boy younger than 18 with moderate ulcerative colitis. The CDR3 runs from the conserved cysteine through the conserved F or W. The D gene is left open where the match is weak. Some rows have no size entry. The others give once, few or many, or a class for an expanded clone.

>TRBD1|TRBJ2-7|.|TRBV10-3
CAIMGQGAHEQYF
TGTGCCATCATGGGACAGGGGGCCCACGAGCAGTACTTC
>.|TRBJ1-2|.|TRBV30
CAWSVTALDGGTYYGYTF
TGTGCCTGGAGTGTTACAGCCCTGGACGGTGGGACTTACTATGGCTACACCTTC
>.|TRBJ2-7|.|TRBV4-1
CASSQEEGPPGPYEQYF
TGCGCCAGCAGCCAAGAAGAAGGGCCCCCCGGCCCCTACGAGCAGTACTTC
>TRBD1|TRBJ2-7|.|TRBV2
CASKKGGGTGSYEQYF
TGTGCCAGCAAAAAGGGGGGCGGGACAGGTTCCTACGAGCAGTACTTC
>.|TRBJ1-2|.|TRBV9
CASSPSPSDGYTF
TGTGCCAGCAGCCCCTCCCCCTCGGATGGCTACACCTTC
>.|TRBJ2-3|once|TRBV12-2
CGPWARCSTDTQYF
TGTGGACCCTGGGCCCGGTGTAGCACAGATACGCAGTATTTT
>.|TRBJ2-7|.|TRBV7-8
CASSLGAPSYEQYF
TGTGCCAGCAGCTTAGGGGCACCGTCCTACGAGCAGTACTTC
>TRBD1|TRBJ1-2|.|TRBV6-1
CASSDKTGSDYGYTF
TGTGCCAGCAGTGACAAGACAGGGTCGGACTATGGCTACACCTTC
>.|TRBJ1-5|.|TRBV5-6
CASSLRVLNQPQHF
TGTGCCAGCAGCTTGAGGGTTCTAAATCAGCCCCAGCATTTT
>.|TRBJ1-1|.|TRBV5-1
CASSLEGGTEAFF
TGCGCCAGCAGCTTGGAGGGAGGAACTGAAGCTTTCTTT
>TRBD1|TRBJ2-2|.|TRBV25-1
CASSERDRESPGELFF
TGTGCCAGCAGTGAACGGGACAGGGAATCGCCCGGGGAGCTGTTTTTT
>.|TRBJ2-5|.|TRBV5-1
CASSVVGGETQYF
TGCGCCAGCAGCGTTGTGGGGGGAGAGACCCAGTACTTC
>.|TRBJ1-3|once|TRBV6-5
CASSYGNFIYF
TGTGCCAGCAGTTACGGAAACTTCATATATTTT
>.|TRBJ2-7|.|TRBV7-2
CASTLRPQADEQYF
TGTGCCAGCACCTTAAGGCCCCAAGCGGACGAGCAGTACTTC
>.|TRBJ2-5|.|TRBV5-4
CASSQDFQETQYF
TGTGCCAGCAGCCAGGACTTTCAAGAGACCCAGTACTTC
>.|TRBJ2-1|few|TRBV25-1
CASSGFISHRQFF
TGTGCCAGCAGTGGGTTTATATCCCATCGACAGTTCTTC
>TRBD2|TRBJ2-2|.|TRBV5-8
CASSGGLVPGELFF
TGTGCCAGCAGCGGCGGACTAGTTCCCGGGGAGCTGTTTTTT
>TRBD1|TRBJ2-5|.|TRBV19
CASSIVGTGGETQYF
TGTGCCAGTAGTATAGTCGGGACAGGGGGCGAGACCCAGTACTTC
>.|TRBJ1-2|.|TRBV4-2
CASSHPMVGGGSGGYTF
TGTGCCAGCAGCCATCCGATGGTTGGGGGGGGATCAGGAGGCTACACCTTC
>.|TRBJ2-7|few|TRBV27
CASSLGQGPYEQYF
TGTGCCAGCAGTTTAGGGCAGGGGCCCTACGAGCAGTACTTC
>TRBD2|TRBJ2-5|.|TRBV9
CASSAAIAGAWGETQYF
TGTGCCAGCAGCGCCGCTATAGCGGGGGCCTGGGGGGAGACCCAGTACTTC
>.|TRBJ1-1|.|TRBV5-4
CASSFSVMNTEAFF
TGTGCCAGCAGCTTTTCAGTGATGAACACTGAAGCTTTCTTT
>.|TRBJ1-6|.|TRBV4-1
CASSQDRHTYNSPLHF
TGCGCCAGCAGCCAAGACAGGCACACCTATAATTCACCCCTCCACTTT
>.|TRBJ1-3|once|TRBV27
CASSFSLGSGNTIYF
TGTGCCAGCAGTTTCAGTTTGGGCTCTGGAAACACCATATATTTT
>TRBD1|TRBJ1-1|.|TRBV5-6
CASSPDRGVTEAFF
TGTGCCAGCAGCCCCGACAGGGGGGTCACTGAAGCTTTCTTT
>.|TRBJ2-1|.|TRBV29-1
CSADRKGNEQFF
TGCAGCGCCGACAGGAAAGGGAATGAGCAGTTCTTC
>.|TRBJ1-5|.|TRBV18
CASSPLSVSGSNQPQHF
TGTGCCAGCTCACCACTCTCTGTCTCCGGAAGCAATCAGCCCCAGCATTTT
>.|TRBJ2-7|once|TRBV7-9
CASSLVQEVHEQYF
TGTGCCAGCAGCTTAGTACAAGAAGTCCACGAGCAGTACTTC
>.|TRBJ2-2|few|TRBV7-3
CASSLKGLGELFF
TGTGCCAGCAGCTTAAAAGGTCTCGGGGAGCTGTTTTTT
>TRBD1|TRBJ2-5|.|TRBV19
CASSIGQGKEETQYF
TGTGCCAGTAGTATCGGACAGGGGAAGGAAGAGACCCAGTACTTC
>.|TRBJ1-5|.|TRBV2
CASSPGSRQPQHF
TGTGCCAGCAGCCCAGGGTCCAGACAGCCCCAGCATTTT
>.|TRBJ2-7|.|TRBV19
CASSKRRQVYEQYF
TGTGCCAGTAGTAAAAGACGACAGGTCTACGAGCAGTACTTC
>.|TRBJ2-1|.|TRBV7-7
CASSLAGGLDNEQFF
TGTGCCAGCAGCTTAGCGGGGGGGCTGGACAATGAGCAGTTCTTC
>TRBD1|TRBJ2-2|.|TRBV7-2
CASSFLRGQGRTGELFF
TGTGCCAGCAGCTTCTTAAGGGGGCAGGGAAGAACCGGGGAGCTGTTTTTT
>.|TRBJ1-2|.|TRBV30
CACGAPAGATF
TGTGCCTGCGGGGCCCCGGCGGGGGCCACCTTC
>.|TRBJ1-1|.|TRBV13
CASSQGQAEAFF
TGTGCCAGCAGCCAAGGGCAGGCTGAAGCTTTCTTT
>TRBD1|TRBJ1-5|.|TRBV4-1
CASSQPTDRDDGFRQPQHF
TGCGCCAGCAGCCAACCCACCGACAGGGACGATGGTTTTCGTCAGCCCCAGCATTTT
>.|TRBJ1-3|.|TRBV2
CASSVISDTIYF
TGTGCCAGCAGTGTAATCTCAGACACCATATATTTT
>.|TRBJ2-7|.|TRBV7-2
CASSLGAGRYEQYF
TGTGCCAGCAGCTTAGGGGCAGGGAGATACGAGCAGTACTTC
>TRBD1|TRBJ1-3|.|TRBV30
CALQGTVGSGNTIYF
TGTGCCCTCCAGGGGACAGTCGGCTCTGGAAACACCATATATTTT
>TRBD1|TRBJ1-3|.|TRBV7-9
CASSLALGRGRGNTIYF
TGTGCCAGCAGCTTAGCGTTGGGCAGGGGGCGTGGAAACACCATATATTTT
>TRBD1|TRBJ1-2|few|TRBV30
CAWSSPGQGLRDYGYTF
TGTGCCTGGAGTTCTCCGGGACAGGGGTTAAGAGACTATGGCTACACCTTC
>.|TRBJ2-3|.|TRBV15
CATSRDVGGRADTQYF
TGTGCCACCAGCAGAGATGTTGGGGGCCGTGCAGATACGCAGTATTTT